The entry that follows covers one T cell receptor beta chain sequence. Its antigen is as yet unknown. The entry originates in a study of cytomegalovirus exposure and HLA in healthy donors. Study-level points and caveats: Investigators reported 164 TCR beta chains as tied to cytomegalovirus.

V shed 5 bases and J 1 base; nucleotides not matched to a gene: 5. This CDR3 is built from 15 residues. Germline V lookup: CDR1 SGHVS, CDR2 FQNEAQ. The primer mix had 60 Vbeta and 13 Jbeta primers. Methods used by the authors: The authors later counted 70 million to 80 million unique TCR beta chains, 9 million to 14 million of them shared. Data came from immunoSEQ multiplex PCR; TCRdb stores just in-frame clones and leaves some out. That table furnishes V, J and clone size, whereas the DNA furnished D and trimming. The sample contains about 160,000 clones, 77% of which appear only once. This sequence joins TRBV7-8 and TRBJ2-7; 10 bases align to TRBD1. The specimen was PBMCs. This clonotype was sampled from a man aged 30 to 45 in good health and CMV-seropositive. CDR3 sequence: CASSKDRGQSYEQYF. CDR3 DNA: TGTGCCAGCAGCAAAGACAGGGGGCAATCCTACGAGCAGTACTTC. Full variable domain (rest looked up from reference TRBV7-8 and TRBJ2-7): GAGVSQSPRYKVAKRGQDVALRCDPISGHVSLFWYQQALGQGPEFLTYFQNEAQLDKSGLPSDRFFAERPEGSVSTLKIQRTQQEDSAVYLCASSKDRGQSYEQYFGPGTRLTVT.